A single sample is the source of the 32 T cell receptor beta chains below, sequenced in a study of control samples from healthy donors and cancer patients. Profiled with immunoSEQ multiplex PCR; TCRdb holds only in-frame clones, not every one. The sample lists under 85,000 clones, around 95% occurring once. Input material: blood. The receptors were sampled from a middle-aged woman in good health.

The gene calls are TRBV12-3 or TRBV12-4 and TRBJ1-1; D not resolved. The CDR3 contains 13 residues. Deletions cut 7 bases from V and 0 bases from J, with 9 bases between. The CDR3 sequence: CASTRTVNTEAFF. DNA for the CDR3: TGTGCCAGCACTCGGACTGTGAACACTGAAGCTTTCTTT.

The rearrangement links TRBV7-9 to TRBJ1-4; no reliable D call. Germline V gives CDR1 SEHNR, CDR2 FQNEAQ (reference sequence). Trimming removed 2 bases from V and 0 bases from J, with 4 bases in between. The CDR3 totals 14 residues. The CDR3 here is CASSLFATNEKLFF. In DNA, the CDR3 is TGTGCCAGCAGCTTATTCGCAACTAATGAAAAACTGTTTTTT.

The J gene is TRBJ2-5, the V gene TRBV6-5; possibly TRBD1 for D (6 bases). Germline-derived CDR1 and CDR2 are MNHEY and SVGAGI. The CDR3 contains 13 residues. V shed 4 bases and J shed 2 bases, with 8 bases lying between them. The DNA for the CDR3 is TGTGCCAGCAGTTCCCAGGGGCAAGAGACCCAGTACTTC. Translating gives CASSSQGQETQYF.

V gene TRBV9 combines with J gene TRBJ2-3, with D perhaps matching TRBD1 (6 bases). Germline V gene lookup returns CDR1 SGDLS and CDR2 YYNGEE. The V end lost 3 bases, the J end lost 3 bases, and 14 bases lay between the germline ends. There are 15 residues in the CDR3. CDR3 sequence: CASSALTGTTDTQYF. For the CDR3, the DNA is TGTGCCAGCAGCGCGTTAACAGGGACGACAGATACGCAGTATTTT.

The chain is built from TRBV2 and TRBJ1-1; D unresolved. The V and J ends lost 11 bases and 2 bases respectively, with 15 bases between them. The CDR3 loop spans 13 amino acids. The germline V gene has CDR1 SNHLY and CDR2 FYNNEI. The CDR3 here is CADAVDFNTEAFF. The CDR3 coding sequence is TGTGCCGACGCGGTCGATTTTAACACTGAAGCTTTCTTT.

The chain is built from TRBV30 and TRBJ2-7; the D is unclear. This CDR3 is built from 13 residues. V dropped 0 bases and J dropped 1 base, with 7 bases sitting between them. Germline V CDR1 and CDR2: GTSNPN, SVGIG (reference sequence). The DNA of the CDR3 is TGTGCCTGGAGTGTAGGTCTGTCCTACGAGCAGTACTTC. The encoded protein is CAWSVGLSYEQYF.

The chain carries TRBV29-1 and TRBJ2-5; tentatively, D is TRBD2 (5 bases). Germline CDR1 is SQVTM and CDR2 is ANQGSEA. This CDR3 comprises 15 residues. Trimming shortened V by 5 bases and J by 5 bases, and 21 bases separated the two germline ends. The chain's CDR3 is CSVQATTSLLETQYF. Here the CDR3 DNA reads TGCAGCGTTCAAGCCACCACTAGTTTGCTGGAGACCCAGTACTTC. The full variable domain, rest sourced from reference TRBV29-1 and TRBJ2-5, is SAVISQKPSRDICQRGTSLTIQCQVDSQVTMMFWYRQQPGQSLTLIATANQGSEATYESGFVIDKFPISRPNLTFSTLTVSNMSPEDSSIYLCSVQATTSLLETQYFGPGTRLLVL.

The chain recombines TRBV27 with TRBJ2-7; possibly TRBD2 for D (6 bases). The CDR3 has 15 residues. Per the germline V gene, CDR1 is MNHEY and CDR2 is SMNVEV (reference sequence). Between the trimmed V and J ends, which lost 2 bases and 3 bases, there was a span of 14 bases. CDR3 residues: CASSLGGRQSYEQYF. Here the CDR3 DNA reads TGTGCCAGCAGTTTAGGAGGGAGGCAGAGCTACGAGCAGTACTTC.

The rearrangement links TRBV28 to TRBJ2-7; D might be TRBD1 (5 bases). Germline-derived CDR1 and CDR2 are MDHEN and SYDVKM. V lost 3 bases and J lost 2, with 17 bases in between. The CDR3 consists of 16 residues. The CDR3: CASSFPYSRQTYEQYF. CDR3 DNA sequence: TGTGCCAGCAGTTTTCCTTATTCGCGACAGACCTACGAGCAGTACTTC.

This chain connects TRBV11-3 to TRBJ2-3; the D is unclear. Germline V lookup: CDR1 SGHNT, CDR2 YENEEA. Trimming took off 2 bases at V and 0 bases at J, with 9 bases between the two ends. This CDR3 is 15 amino acids long. The CDR3 sequence: CASSLRSTSTDTQYF. The CDR3 region has the DNA TGTGCCAGCAGCTTAAGGAGTACGAGCACAGATACGCAGTATTTT.

V and J are TRBV6-5 and TRBJ1-2, with D uncertain. The CDR3 extends over 16 amino acids. Trimming cost V 2 bases and J 3 bases, with 16 bases left between them. CDR1 is MNHEY and CDR2 is SVGAGI in the germline V gene. The CDR3 sequence: CASSYLPNGLDYGYTF. The DNA for the CDR3 is TGTGCCAGCAGTTACCTCCCTAATGGTCTGGACTATGGCTACACCTTC.

The chain combines TRBV30 with TRBJ1-6; 8 bases agree with TRBD1. This CDR3 contains 12 residues. Per the germline V gene, CDR1 is GTSNPN and CDR2 is SVGIG (reference sequence). The trim removed 6 bases at V and 10 bases at J, leaving 5 bases unmatched. The CDR3 sequence: CACRQGSSPLHF. Written as DNA, the CDR3 is TGTGCCTGCCGACAGGGGTCATCACCCCTCCACTTT.

The V call is TRBV5-6, the J call TRBJ1-1; no reliable D call. The germline gives CDR1 SGHDT, CDR2 YYEEEE. The CDR3 contains 13 residues. Trimming pared 2 bases from V and 3 bases from J, leaving 8 bases between. CDR3 sequence reads: CASSFQLDTEAFF. Here the CDR3 DNA reads TGTGCCAGCAGCTTTCAGCTGGACACTGAAGCTTTCTTT. Using reference TRBV5-6 and TRBJ1-1 for the parts outside the CDR3, the full variable domain is DAGVTQSPTHLIKTRGQQVTLRCSPKSGHDTVSWYQQALGQGPQFIFQYYEEEERQRGNFPDRFSGHQFPNYSSELNVNALLLGDSALYLCASSFQLDTEAFFGQGTRLTVV.

This rearrangement joins TRBV18 to TRBJ2-1; 9 nucleotides agree with TRBD2. The germline gives CDR1 KGHSH, CDR2 LQKENI. Trimming cost V 4 bases and J 7 bases; bases outside gene matches: 2. The CDR3 extends over 13 amino acids. CDR3 DNA sequence: TGTGCCAGCTCACTAGGACTAGCGAATGAGCAGTTCTTC. Amino acid sequence: CASSLGLANEQFF.

This sequence joins TRBV27 and TRBJ1-1; 8 bases match TRBD1. In germline, CDR1 is MNHEY, CDR2 SMNVEV (reference sequence). This CDR3 spans 15 amino acids. V trimming: 8 bases; J trimming: 1 base; junction bases outside the gene matches: 9. DNA of the CDR3: TGTGCCAGCGGACGGACAGGGCGATCGAACACTGAAGCTTTCTTT. The encoded protein is CASGRTGRSNTEAFF.

This CDR3 reads CASSQEGQGNSPLHF. The CDR3 DNA sequence: TGTGCCAGCAGCCAAGAAGGACAGGGTAATTCACCCCTCCACTTT. The genes are TRBV2 and TRBJ1-6; 8 bases match TRBD1. The CDR3 is 15 residues long. Germline CDR1 SNHLY, CDR2 FYNNEI. V lost 6 bases and J lost 6; bases outside the gene matches: 7.

The V gene is TRBV14, the J gene TRBJ2-3; D perhaps matches TRBD1 (8 bases). CDR3 length: 16 amino acids. V was clipped by 0 bases and J by 4 bases, with 14 bases between them. Germline V gene data show CDR1 as SGHDN and CDR2 as FVKESK. CDR3 sequence (DNA): TGTGCCAGCAGCCAAGAGGACAGGGCGGGGGCAGATACGCAGTATTTT. It is translated as CASSQEDRAGADTQYF.

The rearrangement links TRBV3-1 (or the pseudogene TRBV3-2) to TRBJ2-2, with 7 bases lining up with TRBD1. This CDR3 is built from 15 residues. Germline-derived CDR1 and CDR2 are LGHDT and YNNKEL (reference sequence). J gave up 3 bases and V 9 bases, and 10 bases lay outside the gene matches. CDR3 loop: CASTLYTGDTGELFF. In DNA, the CDR3 is TGTGCCAGTACACTTTACACAGGGGACACCGGGGAGCTGTTTTTT.

The rearrangement links TRBV12-5 to TRBJ2-2, with TRBD1 as a possible D gene (5 bases). The CDR3 has 14 residues. The V end lost 7 bases, the J end lost 3 bases, and 12 bases lay between the germline ends. Germline V gene data show CDR1 as LGHNT and CDR2 as FRNRAP. CDR3 protein: CASDKGWDTGELFF. The CDR3 DNA is TGTGCTAGTGACAAGGGGTGGGACACCGGGGAGCTGTTTTTT.

This chain uses TRBV11-2 with TRBJ1-2; D uncertain. This CDR3 spans 12 amino acids. Trimming removed 4 bases at V and 3 bases at J, with 6 bases between. Per germline, CDR1 SGHAT and CDR2 FQNNGV. The DNA of the CDR3 is TGTGCCAGCAGCTCCAGCCACTATGGCTACACCTTC. This encodes CASSSSHYGYTF. Using reference TRBV11-2 and TRBJ1-2 for the parts outside the CDR3, the full variable domain is EAGVAQSPRYKIIEKRQSVAFWCNPISGHATLYWYQQILGQGPKLLIQFQNNGVVDDSQLPKDRFSAERLKGVDSTLKIQPAKLEDSAVYLCASSSSHYGYTFGSGTRLTVV.

The chain combines TRBV27 with TRBJ1-1; weak D call: TRBD1 (5 bases). Germline assignment: CDR1 MNHEY and CDR2 SMNVEV (reference sequence). The CDR3 loop spans 13 amino acids. Between the trimmed V and J ends, which lost 9 bases and 0 bases, there was a span of 11 bases. The DNA of the CDR3 is TGTGCCAGTCAGGGCCTCATGAACACTGAAGCTTTCTTT. As protein: CASQGLMNTEAFF.

The chain joins TRBV7-2 to TRBJ1-1, with 8 bases identical to TRBD1. The germline V gene has CDR1 SGHTA and CDR2 FQGNSA. This CDR3 contains 13 residues. Trimming removed 3 bases from V and 5 bases from J; junction bases left unmatched: 2. CDR3 sequence: CASSLDRETEAFF. The CDR3 coding sequence is TGTGCCAGCAGCTTGGACAGGGAAACTGAAGCTTTCTTT.

The chain combines TRBV25-1 with TRBJ1-1; D might be TRBD1 (5 bases). V lost 8 bases and J 0 bases, leaving 10 bases between the germline ends. Germline CDR1 and CDR2: MGHDK and SYGVNS. The CDR3 spans 13 residues. The CDR3 bases are TGTGCCAGCTCGGGGGGGATGAACACTGAAGCTTTCTTT. Its protein product is CASSGGMNTEAFF.

The rearrangement joins TRBV28 to TRBJ1-6, with D unresolved. Germline V CDR1 and CDR2: MDHEN, SYDVKM. Trimming shortened V by 5 bases and J by 7 bases, and 9 bases separated the two germline ends. The CDR3 covers 13 residues. CDR3 sequence (DNA): TGTGCCAGCAGTACTTTACGGAATTCACCCCTCCACTTT. Its translation is CASSTLRNSPLHF.

This chain joins TRBV28 and TRBJ2-7; 11 bases fit TRBD1. Germline CDR1 and CDR2: MDHEN and SYDVKM. The J segment lost 1 base and the V segment lost 6 bases, leaving 11 bases of the junction unmatched. This CDR3 region has 17 residues. The CDR3 sequence is CASSYRTGGVLSYEQYF. CDR3 coding DNA: TGTGCCAGCAGCTATAGGACAGGGGGCGTTTTATCCTACGAGCAGTACTTC. The full variable domain, completed using reference TRBV28 and TRBJ2-7, is DVKVTQSSRYLVKRTGEKVFLECVQDMDHENMFWYRQDPGLGLRLIYFSYDVKMKEKGDIPEGYSVSREKKERFSLILESASTNQTSMYLCASSYRTGGVLSYEQYFGPGTRLTVT.

V and J are TRBV25-1 and TRBJ1-1; D is unresolved. Trimming left V 5 bases short and J 0 bases short, with 7 bases between. Germline V gene lookup returns CDR1 MGHDK and CDR2 SYGVNS. The CDR3 extends over 13 amino acids. The CDR3 DNA sequence: TGTGCCAGCAGTTCCCGATTGAACACTGAAGCTTTCTTT. Amino acids: CASSSRLNTEAFF.

The gene calls are TRBV10-1 and TRBJ2-3; 11 bases fit TRBD2. The trim removed 3 bases at V and 4 bases at J, leaving 0 bases unmatched. The germline CDR1 and CDR2 sequences are WNHNN and SYGVQD (reference sequence). The CDR3 runs 14 residues. The CDR3: CASSDSGRADTQYF. CDR3 in DNA: TGCGCCAGCAGTGATAGCGGGAGGGCAGATACGCAGTATTTT.

This clone was recorded once. The chain couples TRBV4-3 to TRBJ2-3; a weak D match, TRBD2 (6 bases). This CDR3 contains 16 residues. V was trimmed by 0 bases and J by 0 bases, leaving 10 bases between them. Germline V gene lookup returns CDR1 LGHNA and CDR2 YSLEER. The CDR3 protein is CASSQESSGSTDTQYF. DNA of the CDR3: TGCGCCAGCAGCCAAGAATCCAGCGGGAGCACAGATACGCAGTATTTT.

The V gene is TRBV5-4, the J gene TRBJ2-1, with TRBD2 as a possible D gene (5 bases). The CDR3 sequence is 16 residues long. Trimming removed 3 bases from V and 0 bases from J, with 13 bases in between. Germline V gene data show CDR1 as SGHNT and CDR2 as YYREEE (reference sequence). Here the CDR3 DNA reads TGTGCCAGCAGCTCCATCGAGGACTTCTCCTACAATGAGCAGTTCTTC. This gives the protein CASSSIEDFSYNEQFF.

The V and J genes are TRBV24-1 and TRBJ1-2, with a tentative D call TRBD1 (6 bases). Germline-derived CDR1 and CDR2 are KGHDR and SFDVKD. This CDR3 has 16 residues. Trimming stripped 0 bases from V and 7 bases from J, with 17 bases between. Here the CDR3 reads CATSDLDPAGEGGYTF. The CDR3 DNA is TGTGCCACCAGTGATTTGGACCCGGCAGGGGAGGGTGGCTACACCTTC.

This rearrangement joins TRBV7-6 to TRBJ2-1; TRBD2 matches at 8 bases. Germline CDR1 reads SGHVS; CDR2 reads FNYEAQ. Losses at the gene ends were 5 bases for V and 10 bases for J; bases not matched to a gene: 13. This CDR3 spans 15 amino acids. The CDR3 DNA reads as TGTGCCAGCAGCAACGCGCAGGGGCTAGCGGGCGAGCAGTTCTTC. It specifies CASSNAQGLAGEQFF.

The chain is built from TRBV5-8 and TRBJ1-4; D perhaps matches TRBD1 (5 bases). In germline, CDR1 is SGHTS, CDR2 YDEGEE. The CDR3 is 16 amino acids. Deletions cut 2 bases from V and 5 bases from J, with 16 bases between. The CDR3 here is CASSLRLGRNNEKLFF. The CDR3, as DNA: TGTGCCAGCAGCTTACGGCTGGGACGGAACAATGAAAAACTGTTTTTT.